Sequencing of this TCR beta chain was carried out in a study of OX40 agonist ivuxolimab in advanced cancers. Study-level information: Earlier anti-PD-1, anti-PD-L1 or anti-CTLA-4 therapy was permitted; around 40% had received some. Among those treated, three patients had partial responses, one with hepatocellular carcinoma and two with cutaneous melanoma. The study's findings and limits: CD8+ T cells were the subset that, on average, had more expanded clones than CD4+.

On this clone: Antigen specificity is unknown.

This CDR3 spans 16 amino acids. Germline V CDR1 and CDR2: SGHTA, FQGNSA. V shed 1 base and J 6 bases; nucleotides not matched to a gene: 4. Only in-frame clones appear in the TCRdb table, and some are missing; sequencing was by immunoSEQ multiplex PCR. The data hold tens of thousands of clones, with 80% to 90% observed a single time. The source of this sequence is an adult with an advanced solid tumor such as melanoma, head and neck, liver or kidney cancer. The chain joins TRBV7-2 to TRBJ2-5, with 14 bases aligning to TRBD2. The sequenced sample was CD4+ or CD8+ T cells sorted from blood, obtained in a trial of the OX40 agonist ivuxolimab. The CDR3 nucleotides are TGTGCCAGCAGCTTAGAGGGGACTAGCGGGAGTCAGACCCAGTACTTC. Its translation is CASSLEGTSGSQTQYF.